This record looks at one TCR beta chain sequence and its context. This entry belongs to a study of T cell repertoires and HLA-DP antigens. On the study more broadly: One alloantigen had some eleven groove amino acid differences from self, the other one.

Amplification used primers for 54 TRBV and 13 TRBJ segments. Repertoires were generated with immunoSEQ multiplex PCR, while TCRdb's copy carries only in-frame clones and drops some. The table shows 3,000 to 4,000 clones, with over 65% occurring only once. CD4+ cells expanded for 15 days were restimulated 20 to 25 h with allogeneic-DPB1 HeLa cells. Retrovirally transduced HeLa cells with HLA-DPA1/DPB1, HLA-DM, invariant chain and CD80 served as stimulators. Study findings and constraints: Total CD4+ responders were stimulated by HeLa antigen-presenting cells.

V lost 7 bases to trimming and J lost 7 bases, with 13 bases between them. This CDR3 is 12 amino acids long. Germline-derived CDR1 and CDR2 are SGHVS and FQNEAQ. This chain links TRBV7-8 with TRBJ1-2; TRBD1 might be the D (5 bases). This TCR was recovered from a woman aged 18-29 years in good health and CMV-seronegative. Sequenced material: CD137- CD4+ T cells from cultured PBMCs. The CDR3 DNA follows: TGTGCCAGCACCCCTTCCCAGGGTGGCTACACCTTC. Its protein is CASTPSQGGYTF.